This T cell receptor beta chain appears in the sequencing data of a study of blood T cell repertoires in COVID-19. The germline V gene encodes CDR1 MNHEY and CDR2 SVGEGT. This CDR3 contains 14 residues. The V segment lost 5 bases and the J segment 4 bases; nucleotides outside the gene matches: 5. Libraries were prepared by immunoSEQ multiplex PCR; TCRdb keeps only in-frame clonotypes and omits some of them. The sample contains about 120,000 clones, less than 90% of which appear only once. The sample consisted of PBMCs or T cells enriched from blood (not recorded which). The receptor was derived from a woman aged 25 to 39 who had recovered from COVID-19. The chain carries TRBV6-2 or TRBV6-3 and TRBJ2-7, with TRBD2 matching 10 bases. CDR3 protein: CASSLGTSAYEQYF. DNA of the CDR3: TGTGCCAGCAGTCTCGGGACTAGCGCTTACGAGCAGTACTTC.